This TCR beta chain was recovered during a study of T cells in Graves' hyperthyroidism and ophthalmopathy. Findings and limits, study-wide: Blood also held most thyroid clonotypes expanded beyond 0.001.

Hyperthyroidism was newly diagnosed in patients aged 18 to 65 (duration under 2 months). It was uncontrolled infection, other autoimmune disease, pregnancy or lactation that excluded patients. Diagnoses were established using clinical symptoms, serum thyroxine and TRAb, thyroid ultrasound and orbital computed tomography. This clonotype was counted at least ten times. What it binds is unknown. What was amplified from RNA transcripts were TCR beta CDR3 regions. The HTBI primer set was used in a first-round RT-PCR of the TCR CDR3. Each CDR3 protein is one row after TCRdb ran MiXCR on the multiplex PCR reads. There are some 690,000 distinct CDR3 sequences in the sample; about 18% occur only once, and roughly a sixth lies in the top ten. CDR1 and CDR2 from the germline V gene are SQVTM and ANQGSEA. The CDR3 sequence is 13 residues long. The germline V and J ends were trimmed by 6 bases and 5 bases, with 16 bases remaining between them.

Sequenced input: blood. The clonotype comes from a man aged 45-65 years with Graves' hyperthyroidism. The chain recombines TRBV29-1 with TRBJ2-5, with D possibly TRBD2 on 6 matching bases. The chain's CDR3 is CSVGDSSGETQYF. CDR3 nucleotides: TGCAGCGTAGGGGACTCCTCAGGGGAGACCCAGTACTTC.